These 2 T cell receptor beta chains share one sample of origin, sequenced in a study of CD8+CD57+ T cells in acquired aplastic anemia. Selection for sequencing was limited to patients who had shown CD8+CD57+ cell expansion by flow cytometry. The TCR beta profiling, which covered VDJ combination and CDR3 sequence, was carried out using genomic DNA as the template. TCRdb re-called the reads through MiXCR, storing one row per CDR3 protein. The data show about 200,000 distinct CDR3 sequences, about half seen once. The source material was sorted CD4+, CD8+, or CD8+CD57+ T cells (not recorded which) from PBMCs. All receptors derive from a human donor with aplastic anemia.

This clonotype has ten or more counts. The chain has TRBV20-1 and TRBJ1-5, with 7 bases lining up with TRBD1. Germline trimming cut 0 bases from V and 2 bases from J; bases unmatched to any gene: 4. The CDR3 runs 15 residues. Germline V gene lookup returns CDR1 DFQATT and CDR2 SNEGSKA (reference sequence). CDR3 loop: CSARDEGAGNQPQHF. The CDR3 nucleotides are TGCAGTGCTAGAGATGAGGGGGCCGGCAATCAGCCCCAGCATTTT.

The rearrangement joins TRBV20-1 to TRBJ1-1, with 9 bases identical to TRBD1. CDR1 is DFQATT, CDR2 SNEGSKA, per germline (reference sequence). The CDR3 runs to 13 residues. V lost 5 bases to trimming and J lost 3 bases; unmatched junction nucleotides: 4. The CDR3 protein is CSAARTGDTEAFF. CDR3 nucleotides: TGCAGTGCTGCACGGACAGGGGACACTGAAGCTTTCTTT.